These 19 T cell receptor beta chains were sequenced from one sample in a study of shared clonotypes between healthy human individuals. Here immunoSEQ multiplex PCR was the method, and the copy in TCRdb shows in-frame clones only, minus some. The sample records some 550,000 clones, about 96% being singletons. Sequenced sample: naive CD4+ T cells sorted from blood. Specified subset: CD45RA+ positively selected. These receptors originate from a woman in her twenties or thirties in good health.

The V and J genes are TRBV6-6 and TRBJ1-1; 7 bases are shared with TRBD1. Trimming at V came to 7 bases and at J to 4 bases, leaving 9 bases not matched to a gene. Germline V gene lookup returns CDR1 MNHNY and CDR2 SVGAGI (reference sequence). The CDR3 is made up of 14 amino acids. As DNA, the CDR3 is TGTGCCAGCAATATAGACAGGGATGGCACTGAAGCTTTCTTT. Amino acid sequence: CASNIDRDGTEAFF.

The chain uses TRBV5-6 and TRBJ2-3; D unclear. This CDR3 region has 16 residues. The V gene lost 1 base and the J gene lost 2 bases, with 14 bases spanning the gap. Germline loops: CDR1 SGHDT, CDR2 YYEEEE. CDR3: CASSLRVRSVTDTQYF. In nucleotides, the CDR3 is TGTGCCAGCAGCTTGCGAGTTCGGAGCGTCACAGATACGCAGTATTTT.

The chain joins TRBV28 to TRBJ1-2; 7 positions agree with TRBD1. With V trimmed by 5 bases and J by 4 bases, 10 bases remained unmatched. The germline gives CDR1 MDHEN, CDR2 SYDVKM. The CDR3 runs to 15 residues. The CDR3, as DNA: TGTGCCAGCAGTCTTTCAGGGGGTTACGGCTATGGCTACACCTTC. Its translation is CASSLSGGYGYGYTF.

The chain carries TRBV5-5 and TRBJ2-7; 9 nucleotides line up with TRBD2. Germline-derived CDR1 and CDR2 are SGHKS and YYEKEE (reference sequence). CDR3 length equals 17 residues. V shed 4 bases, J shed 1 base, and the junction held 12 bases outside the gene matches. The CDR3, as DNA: TGTGCCAGCAGCACGCTAACTTCTAGCGGGAAGTCCTACGAGCAGTACTTC. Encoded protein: CASSTLTSSGKSYEQYF.

The CDR3 sequence is CASNSFGGTDTQYF. In DNA, the CDR3 is TGTGCCAGCAACTCATTCGGGGGCACAGATACGCAGTATTTT. V gene TRBV5-6 combines with J gene TRBJ2-3; a weak D match, TRBD2 (5 bases). Per the germline V gene, CDR1 is SGHDT and CDR2 is YYEEEE. Trimming left V 6 bases short and J 1 base short, with 12 bases between. The CDR3 length is 14 residues.

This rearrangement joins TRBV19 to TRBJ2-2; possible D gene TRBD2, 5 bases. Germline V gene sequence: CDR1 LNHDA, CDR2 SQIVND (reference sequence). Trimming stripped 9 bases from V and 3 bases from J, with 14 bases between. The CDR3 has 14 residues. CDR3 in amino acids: CASFSARDTGELFF. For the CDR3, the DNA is TGTGCCAGCTTTAGCGCCCGTGACACCGGGGAGCTGTTTTTT.

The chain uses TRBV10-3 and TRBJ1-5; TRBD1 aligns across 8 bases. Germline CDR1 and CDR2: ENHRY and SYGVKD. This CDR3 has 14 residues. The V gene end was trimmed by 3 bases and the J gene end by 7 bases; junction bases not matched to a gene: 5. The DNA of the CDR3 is TGTGCCATCAGTGAATCAGGGGGCGCCCAGCCCCAGCATTTT. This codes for CAISESGGAQPQHF.

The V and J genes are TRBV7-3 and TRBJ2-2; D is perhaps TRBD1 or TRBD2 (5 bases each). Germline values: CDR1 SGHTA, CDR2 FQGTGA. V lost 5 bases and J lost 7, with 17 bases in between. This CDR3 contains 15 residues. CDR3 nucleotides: TGTGCCAGCAGCCCGAGGGGCACGTTGGGCGGGGAGCTGTTTTTT. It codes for CASSPRGTLGGELFF.

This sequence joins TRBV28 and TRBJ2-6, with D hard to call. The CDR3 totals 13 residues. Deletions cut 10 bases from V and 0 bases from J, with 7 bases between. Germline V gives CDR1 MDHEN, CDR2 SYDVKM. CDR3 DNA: TGTGCCACGAGGCCCTCTGGGGCCAACGTCCTGACTTTC. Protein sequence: CATRPSGANVLTF. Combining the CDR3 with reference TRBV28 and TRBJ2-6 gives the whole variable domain DVKVTQSSRYLVKRTGEKVFLECVQDMDHENMFWYRQDPGLGLRLIYFSYDVKMKEKGDIPEGYSVSREKKERFSLILESASTNQTSMYLCATRPSGANVLTFGAGSRLTVL.

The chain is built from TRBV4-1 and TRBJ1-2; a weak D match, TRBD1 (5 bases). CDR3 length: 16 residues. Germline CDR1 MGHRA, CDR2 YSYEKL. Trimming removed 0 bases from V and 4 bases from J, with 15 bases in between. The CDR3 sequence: CASSQDRKGAPYGYTF. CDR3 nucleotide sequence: TGCGCCAGCAGCCAAGATCGAAAAGGGGCTCCCTATGGCTACACCTTC.

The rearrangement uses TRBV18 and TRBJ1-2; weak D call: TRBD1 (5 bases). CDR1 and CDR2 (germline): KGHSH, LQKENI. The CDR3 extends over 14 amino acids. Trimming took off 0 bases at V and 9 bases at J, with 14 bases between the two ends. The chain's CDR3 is CASSPPPQGQSYTF. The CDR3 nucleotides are TGTGCCAGCTCACCACCGCCTCAGGGTCAGAGCTACACCTTC.

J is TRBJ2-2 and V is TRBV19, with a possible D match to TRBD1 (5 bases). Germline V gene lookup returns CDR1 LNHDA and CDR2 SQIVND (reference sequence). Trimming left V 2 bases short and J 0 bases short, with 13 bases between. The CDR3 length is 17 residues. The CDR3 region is CASSIPWGRSNTGELFF. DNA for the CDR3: TGTGCCAGTAGTATACCCTGGGGCAGGTCGAACACCGGGGAGCTGTTTTTT.

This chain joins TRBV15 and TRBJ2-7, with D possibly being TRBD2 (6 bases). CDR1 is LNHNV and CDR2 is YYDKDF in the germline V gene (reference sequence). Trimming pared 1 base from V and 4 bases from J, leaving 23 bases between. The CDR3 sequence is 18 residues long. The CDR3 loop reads CATSRVSSRASVSYEQYF. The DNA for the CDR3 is TGTGCCACCAGCAGAGTGTCTTCCCGGGCTAGCGTTTCATACGAGCAGTACTTC.

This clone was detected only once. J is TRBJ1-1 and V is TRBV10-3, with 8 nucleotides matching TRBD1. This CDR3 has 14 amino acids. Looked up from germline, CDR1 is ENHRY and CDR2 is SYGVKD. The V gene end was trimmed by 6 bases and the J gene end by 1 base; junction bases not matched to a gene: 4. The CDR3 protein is CAISRQGWNTEAFF. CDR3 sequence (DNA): TGTGCCATCAGCAGACAGGGGTGGAACACTGAAGCTTTCTTT.

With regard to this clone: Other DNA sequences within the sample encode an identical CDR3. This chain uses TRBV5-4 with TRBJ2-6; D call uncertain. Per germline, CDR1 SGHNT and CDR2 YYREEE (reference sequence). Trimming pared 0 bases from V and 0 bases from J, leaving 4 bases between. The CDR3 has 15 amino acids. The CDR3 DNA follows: TGTGCCAGCAGCTTGGATATCTCTGGGGCCAACGTCCTGACTTTC. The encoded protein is CASSLDISGANVLTF.

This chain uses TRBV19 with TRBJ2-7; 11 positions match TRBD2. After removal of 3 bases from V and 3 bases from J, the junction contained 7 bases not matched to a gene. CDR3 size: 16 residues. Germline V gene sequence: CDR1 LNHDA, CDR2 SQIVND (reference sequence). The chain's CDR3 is CASSIRGTSGHYEQYF. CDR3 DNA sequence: TGTGCCAGTAGTATTAGGGGGACTAGCGGACACTACGAGCAGTACTTC. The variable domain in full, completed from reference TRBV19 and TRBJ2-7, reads DGGITQSPKYLFRKEGQNVTLSCEQNLNHDAMYWYRQDPGQGLRLIYYSQIVNDFQKGDIAEGYSVSREKKESFPLTVTSAQKNPTAFYLCASSIRGTSGHYEQYFGPGTRLTVT.

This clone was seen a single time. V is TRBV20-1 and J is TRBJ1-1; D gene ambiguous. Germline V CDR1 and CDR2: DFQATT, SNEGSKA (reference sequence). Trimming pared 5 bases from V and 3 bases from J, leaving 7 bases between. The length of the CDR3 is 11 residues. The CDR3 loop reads CSALMDTEAFF. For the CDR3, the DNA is TGCAGTGCTCTCATGGACACTGAAGCTTTCTTT.

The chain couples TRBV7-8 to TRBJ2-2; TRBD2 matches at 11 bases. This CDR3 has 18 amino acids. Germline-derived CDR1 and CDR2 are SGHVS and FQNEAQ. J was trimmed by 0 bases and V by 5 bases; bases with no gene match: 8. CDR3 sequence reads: CASSTGLAERSNTGELFF. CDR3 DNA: TGTGCCAGCAGCACGGGACTAGCGGAGCGCTCGAACACCGGGGAGCTGTTTTTT. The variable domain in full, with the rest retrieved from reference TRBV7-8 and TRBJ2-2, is GAGVSQSPRYKVAKRGQDVALRCDPISGHVSLFWYQQALGQGPEFLTYFQNEAQLDKSGLPSDRFFAERPEGSVSTLKIQRTQQEDSAVYLCASSTGLAERSNTGELFFGEGSRLTVL.

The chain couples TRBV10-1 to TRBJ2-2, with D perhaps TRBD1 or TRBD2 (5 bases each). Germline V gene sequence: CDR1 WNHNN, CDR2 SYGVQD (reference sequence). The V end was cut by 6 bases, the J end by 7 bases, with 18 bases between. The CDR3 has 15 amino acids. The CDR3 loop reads CASRSTDKRDGELFF. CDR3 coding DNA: TGCGCCAGCAGGTCGACAGATAAACGGGACGGGGAGCTGTTTTTT.